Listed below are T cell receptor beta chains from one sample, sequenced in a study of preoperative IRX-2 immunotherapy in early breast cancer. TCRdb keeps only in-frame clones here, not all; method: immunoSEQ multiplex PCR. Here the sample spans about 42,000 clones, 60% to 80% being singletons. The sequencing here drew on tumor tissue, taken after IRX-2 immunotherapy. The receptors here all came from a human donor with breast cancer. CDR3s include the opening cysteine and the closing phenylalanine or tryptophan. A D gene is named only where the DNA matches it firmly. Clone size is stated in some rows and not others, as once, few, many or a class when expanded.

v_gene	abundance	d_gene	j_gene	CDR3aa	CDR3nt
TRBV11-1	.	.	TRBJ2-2	CASSQGTFSGELFF	TGTGCCAGCAGCCAAGGGACTTTCAGCGGGGAGCTGTTTTTT
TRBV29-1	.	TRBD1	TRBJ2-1	CSATPGQSYNEQFF	TGCAGCGCAACCCCGGGACAGTCCTACAATGAGCAGTTCTTC
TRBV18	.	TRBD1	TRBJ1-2	CASSPTGASAGGGYTF	TGTGCCAGCTCACCGACAGGGGCTTCTGCGGGTGGTGGCTACACCTTC
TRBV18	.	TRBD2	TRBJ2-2	CASSPTALPGGYTGELFF	TGTGCCAGCTCGCCTACGGCCCTTCCGGGAGGGTACACCGGGGAGCTGTTTTTT
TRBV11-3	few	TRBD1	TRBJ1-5	CASSLGSDREQPQHF	TGTGCCAGCAGCTTGGGTTCAGACAGGGAACAGCCCCAGCATTTT
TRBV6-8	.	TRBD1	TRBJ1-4	CASAYERTGEKLFF	TGTGCCAGCGCCTACGAGAGGACAGGGGAAAAACTGTTTTTT
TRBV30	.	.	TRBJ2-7	CAWRGTTRTPYEQYF	TGTGCCTGGCGAGGTACTACCCGAACCCCATACGAGCAGTACTTC
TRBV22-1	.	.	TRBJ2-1	CASSVGAYNEQFF	TGTGCCAGCAGTGTAGGGGCCTACAATGAGCAGTTCTTC
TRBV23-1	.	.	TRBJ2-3	CASSPGNPDTQYF	TGCGCCAGCAGCCCGGGTAACCCAGATACGCAGTATTTT
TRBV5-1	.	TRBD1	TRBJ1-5	CASSLDGTGVQQPQHF	TGCGCCAGCAGCTTGGATGGGACAGGGGTGCAACAGCCCCAGCATTTT
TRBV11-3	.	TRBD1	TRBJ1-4	CASSQQGADEKLFF	TGTGCCAGCAGCCAACAGGGGGCGGACGAAAAACTGTTTTTT
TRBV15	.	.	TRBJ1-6	CATSREGRDDSPLHF	TGTGCCACCAGCAGAGAGGGCAGGGATGATTCACCCCTCCACTTT
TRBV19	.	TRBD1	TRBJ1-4	CASSGQGATNEKLFF	TGTGCCAGTAGTGGTCAGGGGGCAACTAATGAAAAACTGTTTTTT
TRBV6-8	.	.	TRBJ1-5	CASSVKTNQPQHF	TGTGCCAGCAGTGTTAAGACAAATCAGCCCCAGCATTTT
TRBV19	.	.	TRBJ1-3	CASIPTVSSGNTIYF	TGTGCCAGTATCCCGACGGTCAGCTCTGGAAACACCATATATTTT
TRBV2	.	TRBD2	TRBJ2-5	CASSIAGEGGETQYF	TGTGCCAGTTCAATAGCGGGAGAGGGAGGAGAGACCCAGTACTTC
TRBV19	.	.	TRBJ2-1	CASSPSSGNEQFF	TGTGCCAGTAGTCCAAGCTCCGGCAATGAGCAGTTCTTC
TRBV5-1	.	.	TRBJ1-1	CASSLFNPGEREAFF	TGCGCCAGCAGCTTGTTTAACCCCGGGGAACGCGAAGCTTTCTTT
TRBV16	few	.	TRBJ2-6	CASSQGAGANVLTF	TGTGCCAGCAGCCAGGGAGCTGGGGCCAACGTCCTGACTTTC
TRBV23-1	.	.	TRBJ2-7	CASSSRATYEQYF	TGCGCCAGCAGCTCCAGGGCGACCTACGAGCAGTACTTC
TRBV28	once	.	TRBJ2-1	CASSREASLISYNEQFF	TGTGCCAGCAGCCGAGAGGCTAGCCTAATTTCCTACAATGAGCAGTTCTTC
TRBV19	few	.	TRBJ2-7	CASTPRGGATRYEQYF	TGTGCCAGTACCCCCCGAGGGGGGGCAACACGCTACGAGCAGTACTTC
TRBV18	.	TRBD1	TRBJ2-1	CASSPRDRVRANEQFF	TGTGCCAGCTCACCACGGGACAGGGTACGAGCCAATGAGCAGTTCTTC
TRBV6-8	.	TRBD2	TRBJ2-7	CAIRPGLAHAYEQYF	TGTGCCATCAGACCGGGACTAGCGCACGCCTACGAGCAGTACTTC
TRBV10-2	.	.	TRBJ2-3	CASRRDSTDTQYF	TGCGCCAGCAGGAGGGACTCCACAGATACGCAGTATTTT
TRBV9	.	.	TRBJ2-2	CASSGERTGELFF	TGTGCCAGCAGTGGGGAGAGGACCGGGGAGCTGTTTTTT
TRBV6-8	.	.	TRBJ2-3	CASSYPQGVGTDTQYF	TGTGCCAGCAGTTACCCCCAAGGGGTCGGCACAGATACGCAGTATTTT
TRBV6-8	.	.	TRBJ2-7	CASSYIGDYEQYF	TGTGCCAGCAGTTACATTGGAGACTACGAGCAGTACTTC
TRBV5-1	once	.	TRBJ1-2	CASSPTPGSLGGYTF	TGCGCCAGCAGCCCCACCCCAGGTTCGTTAGGGGGCTACACCTTC
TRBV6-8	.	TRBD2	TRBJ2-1	CASAPLAGVTEQFF	TGTGCCAGTGCCCCACTAGCGGGAGTTACTGAGCAGTTCTTC
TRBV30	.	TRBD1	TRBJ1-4	CAWRQGYNEKLFF	TGTGCCTGGAGACAGGGGTATAATGAAAAACTGTTTTTT
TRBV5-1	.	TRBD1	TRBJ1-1	CASSQRGRVKNPEAFF	TGCGCCAGCAGCCAGAGGGGGCGCGTCAAAAACCCTGAAGCTTTCTTT
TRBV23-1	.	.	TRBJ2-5	CASIPQDFKRSQYF	TGCGCCAGCATTCCTCAGGACTTTAAGAGGTCCCAGTACTTC
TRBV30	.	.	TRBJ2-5	CAWSARGRVQETQYF	TGTGCCTGGAGTGCTAGGGGGAGGGTCCAAGAGACCCAGTACTTC
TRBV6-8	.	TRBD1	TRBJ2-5	CASTRLDRERETQYF	TGTGCCAGCACTCGACTGGACAGGGAAAGAGAGACCCAGTACTTC
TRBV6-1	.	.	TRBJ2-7	CASSEESQTPSYEQYF	TGTGCCAGCAGTGAAGAATCGCAGACGCCTTCCTACGAGCAGTACTTC
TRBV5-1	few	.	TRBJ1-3	CASSLSRPSGNTIYF	TGCGCCAGCAGCTTAAGTAGGCCCTCTGGAAACACCATATATTTT
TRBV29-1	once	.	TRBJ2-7	CSVGATGRSYEQYF	TGCAGCGTTGGCGCCACGGGCCGCTCCTACGAGCAGTACTTC
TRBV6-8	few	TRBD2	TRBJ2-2	CASSATGTSPGELFF	TGTGCCAGCAGCGCAACCGGGACTAGCCCCGGGGAGCTGTTTTTT
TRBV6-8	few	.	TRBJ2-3	CASSPRGQGGTDTQYF	TGTGCCAGCAGCCCCCGGGGGCAGGGGGGCACAGATACGCAGTATTTT
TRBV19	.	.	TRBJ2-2	CASSFYSRATGELFF	TGTGCCAGTAGTTTTTACTCTCGGGCCACCGGGGAGCTGTTTTTT
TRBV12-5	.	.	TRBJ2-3	CASGLVEGQGTDTQYF	TGTGCTAGTGGTTTGGTAGAGGGGCAAGGCACAGATACGCAGTATTTT
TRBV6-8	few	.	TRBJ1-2	CASSTHRTGGYTF	TGTGCCAGCAGTACCCATCGGACGGGGGGCTACACCTTC
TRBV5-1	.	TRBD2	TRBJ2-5	CASSALAGGAGETQYF	TGCGCCAGCAGCGCTCTAGCGGGGGGCGCCGGTGAGACCCAGTACTTC
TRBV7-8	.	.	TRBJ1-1	CARRQLGNTQAFF	TGTGCCAGACGACAGTTAGGGAACACTCAAGCTTTCTTT
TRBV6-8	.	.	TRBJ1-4	CASSPFGGMGEKLFF	TGTGCCAGCAGTCCTTTTGGGGGCATGGGTGAAAAACTGTTTTTT
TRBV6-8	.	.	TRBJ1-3	CAIRWGLGSGNTIYF	TGTGCCATCCGGTGGGGGCTGGGCTCTGGAAACACCATATATTTT
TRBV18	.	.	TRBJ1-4	CASSPYGGRSNEKLFF	TGTGCCAGCTCACCATACGGGGGCAGGAGTAATGAAAAACTGTTTTTT
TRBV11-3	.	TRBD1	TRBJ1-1	CASSLGQGRSEAFF	TGTGCCAGCAGCTTAGGACAGGGTAGATCTGAAGCTTTCTTT
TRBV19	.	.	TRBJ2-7	CASSLRRDSWEQYF	TGTGCCAGTAGCCTTCGACGGGATTCGTGGGAGCAGTACTTC
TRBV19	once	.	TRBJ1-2	CASRKDPYNYGYTF	TGTGCCAGTAGAAAGGACCCGTATAACTATGGCTACACCTTC
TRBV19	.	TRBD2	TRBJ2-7	CASSPVTSGVAYEQYF	TGTGCCAGTAGTCCCGTCACTAGCGGGGTGGCCTACGAGCAGTACTTC
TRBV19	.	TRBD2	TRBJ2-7	CASTPGGLGIDEQYF	TGTGCCAGTACCCCGGGAGGACTAGGAATTGACGAGCAGTACTTC
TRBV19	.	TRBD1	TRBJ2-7	CASSIVQGASYEQYF	TGTGCCAGTAGTATAGTGCAGGGGGCTTCCTACGAGCAGTACTTC
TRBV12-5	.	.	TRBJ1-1	CASGLVSSEAFF	TGTGCTAGTGGTTTGGTTTCATCTGAAGCTTTCTTT
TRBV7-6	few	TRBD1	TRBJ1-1	CASSPKGQGAVEAFF	TGTGCCAGCAGCCCGAAGGGACAGGGGGCGGTTGAAGCTTTCTTT